The source of this T cell receptor beta chain is a study of blood T cell repertoires in COVID-19. Source study methods: Counts of nucleated cells, estimated from reference gene primer amplification, were obtained. Measured with immunoSEQ multiplex PCR; TCRdb has only the in-frame clones, and not every one. V and J calls and clone size are copied from that table; D and trimming were computed from the DNA. The table has approximately 180,000 clones, around 73% seen once; the top ten hold roughly 17%. There are 16 residues in the CDR3. From germline, CDR1 is LGHDT and CDR2 YNNKEL (reference sequence). Trimming removed 3 bases from V and 2 bases from J, with 16 bases in between. Recruitment covered over 20 US areas and drew participants whose ages spanned roughly 18 to 89 years. Cohort 3 recovered donors had two negative PCRs, clearance, or symptom resolution.

Specimen: PBMCs or T cells enriched from blood (not recorded which). V gene TRBV3-1 (or the pseudogene TRBV3-2) combines with J gene TRBJ1-2; D is unclear. This TCR was recovered from a woman aged 45-65 years who had recovered from COVID-19. CDR3 in amino acids: CASSHRTRASNYGYTF. The CDR3 DNA is TGTGCCAGCAGCCACCGCACGAGAGCGTCAAACTATGGCTACACCTTC.